This is a list of T cell receptor beta chains from one sample in a study of T cell changes during pregnancy in multiple sclerosis. Assay: immunoSEQ multiplex PCR; the TCRdb copy retains only in-frame clones and omits some. The sample holds 15,000 to 17,000 clones, 65% to 90% seen once. The sample consisted of CD8+ T cells from peripheral blood mononuclear cells, taken after pregnancy. The source of these receptors is a female donor in good health, enrolled as a control in a pregnancy study. The CDR3 runs from the conserved cysteine through the conserved F or W. The order of the fields is clone size, D gene, CDR3 length, V gene, J gene, CDR3 protein, CDR3 DNA. The D gene is left open where the match is weak. The size field is filled for only some rows; it gives once, few, many or a size class.

size: -; D: -; length: 17; V: TRBV1; J: TRBJ1-2; CDR3: CTSSPEVGLPTGYGYTF; DNA: TGCACCAGCAGCCCTGAAGTCGGTCTTCCTACTGGCTATGGCTACACCTTC
size: -; D: -; length: 14; V: TRBV6-4; J: TRBJ2-3; CDR3: CASSDGGGTDTQYF; DNA: TGTGCCAGCAGTGACGGCGGGGGCACAGATACGCAGTATTTT
size: -; D: TRBD2; length: 14; V: TRBV29-1; J: TRBJ2-5; CDR3: CSVRTSGSGETQYF; DNA: TGCAGCGTCCGGACTAGCGGGAGTGGGGAGACCCAGTACTTC
size: -; D: -; length: 16; V: TRBV6-6; J: TRBJ1-1; CDR3: CASSYSKTRRSTEAFF; DNA: TGTGCCAGCAGTTACTCCAAAACCCGGAGGAGCACTGAAGCTTTCTTT
size: -; D: TRBD1; length: 15; V: TRBV4-2; J: TRBJ2-2; CDR3: CASSPHRGNTGELFF; DNA: TGTGCCAGCAGCCCCCACAGGGGAAACACCGGGGAGCTGTTTTTT
size: -; D: -; length: 16; V: TRBV7-9; J: TRBJ2-7; CDR3: CASSPSTGRFSYEQYF; DNA: TGTGCCAGCAGCCCCTCGACAGGTCGTTTTTCCTACGAGCAGTACTTC
size: -; D: TRBD2; length: 15; V: TRBV6-1; J: TRBJ2-7; CDR3: CASSESSGGSDEQYF; DNA: TGTGCCAGCAGTGAATCTTCGGGAGGGAGCGACGAGCAGTACTTC
size: -; D: -; length: 14; V: TRBV5-8; J: TRBJ1-3; CDR3: CASSSDNSGNTIYF; DNA: TGTGCCAGCAGCTCAGATAATTCTGGAAACACCATATATTTT
size: -; D: -; length: 16; V: TRBV4-2; J: TRBJ2-3; CDR3: CASSPHRDSGSDTQYF; DNA: TGTGCCAGCAGCCCTCACCGGGACTCTGGGTCCGATACGCAGTATTTT
size: medium-sized; D: TRBD1; length: 16; V: TRBV6-7; J: TRBJ2-4; CDR3: CASKGQAFGAKNIQYF; DNA: TGTGCCAGCAAGGGACAGGCCTTCGGAGCCAAAAACATTCAGTACTTC
size: -; D: TRBD1; length: 15; V: TRBV7-9; J: TRBJ2-7; CDR3: CASSSLQGSIYEQYF; DNA: TGTGCCAGCAGCTCCCTACAGGGGTCCATTTACGAGCAGTACTTC
size: -; D: TRBD1; length: 20; V: TRBV30; J: TRBJ1-3; CDR3: CAWSSPPQGTLSYLGNTIYF; DNA: TGTGCCTGGAGTTCTCCTCCACAGGGGACTTTATCCTATCTCGGAAACACCATATATTTT
size: -; D: TRBD1; length: 12; V: TRBV27; J: TRBJ2-1; CDR3: CATQTGPNEQFF; DNA: TGTGCCACCCAGACAGGGCCCAATGAGCAGTTCTTC
size: medium-sized; D: -; length: 14; V: TRBV12-5; J: TRBJ1-1; CDR3: CASGAGQRKTEAFF; DNA: TGTGCTAGTGGTGCGGGGCAGAGGAAGACTGAAGCTTTCTTT
size: -; D: TRBD1; length: 15; V: TRBV6-4; J: TRBJ2-3; CDR3: CASSDSNTGADTQYF; DNA: TGTGCCAGCAGTGACTCGAATACAGGGGCAGATACGCAGTATTTT
size: once; D: -; length: 16; V: TRBV2; J: TRBJ1-5; CDR3: CASTLNEGHSNQPQHF; DNA: TGTGCCAGCACCCTTAATGAGGGTCATAGCAATCAGCCCCAGCATTTT
size: -; D: -; length: 12; V: TRBV27; J: TRBJ2-3; CDR3: CASSPYRDTQYF; DNA: TGTGCCAGCAGCCCCTACAGAGATACGCAGTATTTT
size: once; D: -; length: 17; V: TRBV7-6; J: TRBJ1-6; CDR3: CASSSMDRNPYNSPLHF; DNA: TGTGCCAGCAGCTCAATGGACAGAAACCCCTATAATTCACCCCTCCACTTT
size: -; D: -; length: 14; V: TRBV5-5; J: TRBJ1-4; CDR3: CASSLVPRGEKLFF; DNA: TGTGCCAGCAGCTTGGTTCCGCGAGGGGAAAAACTGTTTTTT
size: -; D: -; length: 12; V: TRBV2; J: TRBJ2-1; CDR3: CASGRGANEQFF; DNA: TGTGCCTCGGGCAGGGGGGCCAATGAGCAGTTCTTC
size: -; D: TRBD2; length: 15; V: TRBV9; J: TRBJ2-1; CDR3: CASSGSGGAYNEQFF; DNA: TGTGCCAGCAGCGGTAGCGGGGGGGCCTACAATGAGCAGTTCTTC
size: -; D: TRBD1; length: 14; V: TRBV4-1; J: TRBJ2-2; CDR3: CASSQDTGAGELFF; DNA: TGCGCCAGCAGCCAAGATACAGGGGCCGGGGAGCTGTTTTTT
size: -; D: -; length: 13; V: TRBV7-7; J: TRBJ1-2; CDR3: CASSYGRGYGYTF; DNA: TGTGCCAGCAGCTACGGACGGGGCTATGGCTACACCTTC
size: medium-sized; D: TRBD2; length: 15; V: TRBV6-4; J: TRBJ2-3; CDR3: CASSDGAGDTDTQYF; DNA: TGTGCCAGCAGTGATGGAGCGGGAGATACAGATACGCAGTATTTT
size: -; D: TRBD2; length: 15; V: TRBV6-4; J: TRBJ2-3; CDR3: CASSERTSGVDTQYF; DNA: TGTGCCAGCAGTGAACGTACTAGCGGGGTGGATACGCAGTATTTT
size: few; D: TRBD2; length: 15; V: TRBV6-1; J: TRBJ2-1; CDR3: CASSDLAGSYNEQFF; DNA: TGTGCCAGCAGTGATCTAGCGGGCTCCTACAATGAGCAGTTCTTC
size: -; D: -; length: 17; V: TRBV6-1; J: TRBJ1-3; CDR3: CASSEALRTARGNTIYF; DNA: TGTGCCAGCAGTGAAGCGCTTCGGACAGCCCGGGGAAACACCATATATTTT
size: -; D: TRBD1; length: 14; V: TRBV2; J: TRBJ2-2; CDR3: CASPRDSYTGELFF; DNA: TGTGCCTCTCCTCGGGACAGCTACACCGGGGAGCTGTTTTTT
size: -; D: -; length: 15; V: TRBV18; J: TRBJ1-2; CDR3: CASSPRTRQIYGYTF; DNA: TGTGCCAGCTCACCAAGGACAAGACAGATCTATGGCTACACCTTC
size: few; D: TRBD1; length: 16; V: TRBV6-1; J: TRBJ2-1; CDR3: CASSAEGGQGSSEQFF; DNA: TGTGCCAGCAGTGCCGAGGGGGGACAGGGTAGCAGTGAGCAGTTCTTC
size: -; D: TRBD2; length: 15; V: TRBV6-4; J: TRBJ2-3; CDR3: CASSDGREATDTQYF; DNA: TGTGCCAGCAGTGATGGGCGGGAGGCCACAGATACGCAGTATTTT
size: -; D: -; length: 15; V: TRBV6-1; J: TRBJ1-2; CDR3: CASSESRAANYGYTF; DNA: TGTGCCAGCAGTGAAAGTCGCGCTGCTAACTATGGCTACACCTTC
size: -; D: -; length: 14; V: TRBV7-2; J: TRBJ1-3; CDR3: CASSLDSVGNTIYF; DNA: TGTGCCAGCAGCTTAGATTCCGTGGGAAACACCATATATTTT
size: -; D: TRBD1; length: 15; V: TRBV4-1; J: TRBJ2-3; CDR3: CASSQGPDRADTQYF; DNA: TGCGCCAGCAGCCAAGGGCCGGACAGGGCAGATACGCAGTATTTT
size: -; D: TRBD1; length: 16; V: TRBV5-6; J: TRBJ2-7; CDR3: CASSSARTGVSYEQYF; DNA: TGTGCCAGCAGCTCGGCCCGGACAGGGGTTTCCTACGAGCAGTACTTC
size: many; D: -; length: 16; V: TRBV7-8; J: TRBJ1-3; CDR3: CASSSLLQAEGNTIYF; DNA: TGTGCCAGCAGCTCCCTGTTACAGGCGGAGGGAAACACCATATATTTT
size: -; D: -; length: 14; V: TRBV2; J: TRBJ1-5; CDR3: CASSERQGFQPQHF; DNA: TGTGCCAGCAGTGAAAGGCAGGGGTTTCAGCCCCAGCATTTT
size: -; D: TRBD1; length: 14; V: TRBV5-3; J: TRBJ1-4; CDR3: CARFHRQGREKLFF; DNA: TGTGCCAGATTCCACCGACAGGGTCGGGAAAAACTGTTTTTT
size: -; D: TRBD1; length: 13; V: TRBV12-5; J: TRBJ2-7; CDR3: CASGPGQGNEQYF; DNA: TGTGCTAGTGGTCCGGGACAGGGAAACGAGCAGTACTTC
size: -; D: -; length: 15; V: TRBV27; J: TRBJ2-7; CDR3: CASSLSSGQAYEQYF; DNA: TGTGCCAGCAGTTTATCGTCGGGACAAGCCTACGAGCAGTACTTC
size: -; D: -; length: 14; V: TRBV2; J: TRBJ1-5; CDR3: CASREQGSNQPQHF; DNA: TGTGCCAGCAGGGAGCAGGGTAGCAATCAGCCCCAGCATTTT
size: -; D: -; length: 14; V: TRBV7-2; J: TRBJ2-5; CDR3: CASSFGDFQETQYF; DNA: TGTGCCAGCAGCTTTGGGGACTTTCAAGAGACCCAGTACTTC
size: once; D: TRBD1; length: 17; V: TRBV7-2; J: TRBJ2-2; CDR3: CASRRAGTGTNTGELFF; DNA: TGTGCCAGCAGGCGGGCGGGGACAGGGACTAACACCGGGGAGCTGTTTTTT
size: -; D: TRBD1; length: 15; V: TRBV5-6; J: TRBJ1-4; CDR3: CASSHDRESNEKLFF; DNA: TGTGCCAGCAGCCACGACAGGGAATCTAATGAAAAACTGTTTTTT
size: -; D: -; length: 15; V: TRBV5-1; J: TRBJ2-5; CDR3: CASSSTDSSGETQYF; DNA: TGCGCCAGCAGTTCTACGGACAGTTCTGGAGAGACCCAGTACTTC
size: -; D: TRBD1; length: 19; V: TRBV7-2; J: TRBJ1-6; CDR3: CASSPGQGPLSSYNSPLYF; DNA: TGTGCCAGCAGCCCGGGACAGGGGCCACTTAGCTCCTATAATTCACCCCTCTACTTT
size: -; D: -; length: 11; V: TRBV7-2; J: TRBJ1-6; CDR3: CASSLDSPLHF; DNA: TGTGCCAGCAGCCTCGATTCACCCCTCCACTTT
size: -; D: -; length: 15; V: TRBV15; J: TRBJ1-6; CDR3: CATSSGTLEASPLHF; DNA: TGTGCCACCAGCAGCGGGACATTAGAGGCTTCACCCCTCCACTTT
size: -; D: -; length: 15; V: TRBV6-1; J: TRBJ1-3; CDR3: CASSEFWQGRNTIYF; DNA: TGTGCCAGCAGTGAATTCTGGCAGGGAAGAAACACCATATATTTT
size: -; D: -; length: 15; V: TRBV5-8; J: TRBJ2-1; CDR3: CASSGDLGIYNEQFF; DNA: TGTGCCAGCAGCGGGGACTTGGGGATCTACAATGAGCAGTTCTTC
size: -; D: TRBD1; length: 14; V: TRBV30; J: TRBJ1-5; CDR3: CAWSPGGGNQPQHF; DNA: TGTGCCTGGAGTCCAGGGGGCGGCAATCAGCCCCAGCATTTT
size: once; D: TRBD2; length: 16; V: TRBV6-1; J: TRBJ2-7; CDR3: CASSEMDGRRSYEQYF; DNA: TGTGCCAGCAGTGAGATGGACGGGAGGCGATCCTACGAGCAGTACTTC
size: medium-sized; D: TRBD1; length: 15; V: TRBV6-1; J: TRBJ2-1; CDR3: CASSGGQGGGDEQFF; DNA: TGTGCCAGCAGTGGGGGACAGGGGGGTGGCGATGAGCAGTTCTTC